The clone carrying this T cell receptor (beta chain) was seen a handful of times. Its target is not known. Researchers ran the PCR with 60 Vbeta and 13 Jbeta primers. Methods used by the authors: Per a later analysis, the number of unique TCR beta chains was 75 million to 90 million, of which 10 million to 11 million were shared. Profiled with immunoSEQ multiplex PCR; TCRdb holds only in-frame clones, not every one. Clone size and V and J calls were adopted from that table, with D and trimming inferred from the DNA. The sample lists approximately 110,000 clones, more than 65% occurring once. Trimming took off 0 bases at V and 4 bases at J, with 6 bases between the two ends. From germline, CDR1 is ENHRY and CDR2 SYGVKD. The CDR3 is 14 amino acids. These data are taken from a study of cytomegalovirus exposure and HLA in healthy donors. General study points: Accurate HLA-A and HLA-B prediction from TCR beta sequences was reported for most subjects. Investigators reported 150 to 200 TCR beta chains as tied to cytomegalovirus. An assumption of roughly uniform sequencing depth across donors underlay the presence/absence analyses.

Specimen: PBMCs. V and J are TRBV10-3 and TRBJ2-2; TRBD2 might be the D (5 bases). The sequence was collected from a woman aged 25 to 39 in good health and CMV-seronegative. Here the CDR3 DNA reads TGTGCCATCAGTGAGTCAAGCGGCACCGGGGAGCTGTTTTTT. Translation gives CAISESSGTGELFF.